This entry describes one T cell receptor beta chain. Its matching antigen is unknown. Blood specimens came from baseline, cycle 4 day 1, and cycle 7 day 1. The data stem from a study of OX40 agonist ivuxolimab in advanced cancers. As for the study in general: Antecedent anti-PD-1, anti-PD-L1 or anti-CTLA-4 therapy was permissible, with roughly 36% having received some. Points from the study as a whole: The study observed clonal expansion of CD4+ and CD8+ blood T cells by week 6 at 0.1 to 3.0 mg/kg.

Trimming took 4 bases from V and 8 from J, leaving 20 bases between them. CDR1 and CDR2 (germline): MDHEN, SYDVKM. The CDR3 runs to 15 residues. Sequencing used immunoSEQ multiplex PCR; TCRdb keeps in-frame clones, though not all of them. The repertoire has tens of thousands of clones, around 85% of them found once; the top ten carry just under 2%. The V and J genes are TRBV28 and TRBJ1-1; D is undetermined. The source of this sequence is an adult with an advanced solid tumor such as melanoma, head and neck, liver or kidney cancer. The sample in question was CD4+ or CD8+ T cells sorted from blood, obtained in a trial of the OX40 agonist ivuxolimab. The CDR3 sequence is CASSSLLGGAAEAFF. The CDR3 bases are TGTGCCAGCAGTTCCTTATTGGGTGGTGCCGCGGAAGCTTTCTTT.